Each of the 26 T cell receptor beta chains below was sequenced from the same sample in a study of T-cell memory formation after mild COVID-19. TCRdb used MiXCR to reprocess the 5' RACE reads, holding one entry per CDR3 protein. The sample has 55,000 to 70,000 distinct CDR3 sequences, about 30% seen once. The specimen was PBMCs or a T cell subset sorted from them (not recorded which). The source is a man in his late teens or twenties who had mild COVID-19 (a few samples of this study predate the infection). Cell type and time point are not known.

This clonotype was observed a few times. The chain employs TRBV4-3 and TRBJ2-5; D not certain. From germline, CDR1 is LGHNA and CDR2 YSLEER. The V and J ends lost 3 bases and 2 bases respectively, with 7 bases between them. The CDR3 sequence is 13 residues long. Here the CDR3 reads CASSQELQETQYF. Written as DNA, the CDR3 is TGCGCCAGCAGCCAGGAGTTACAAGAGACCCAGTACTTC.

The V and J genes are TRBV7-9 and TRBJ2-3; TRBD1 aligns across 9 bases. The CDR3 is 17 amino acids. V gave up 3 bases and J gave up 6 bases; unmatched junction bases: 13. The V gene's germline CDR1 is SEHNR and CDR2 FQNEAQ (reference sequence). The CDR3 protein is CASSFGDRVIGGDTQYF. DNA of the CDR3: TGTGCCAGCAGCTTCGGGGACAGGGTCATTGGCGGGGATACGCAGTATTTT.

The genes are TRBV6-5 and TRBJ2-1; D ambiguous. Trimming shortened V by 2 bases and J by 5 bases, and 10 bases separated the two germline ends. CDR1 MNHEY and CDR2 SVGAGI come from the germline V gene. The CDR3 has 14 residues. DNA for the CDR3: TGTGCCAGCAGTTACAGACACCTAAACAATGAGCAGTTCTTC. This encodes CASSYRHLNNEQFF.

This clonotype was observed a handful of times. The genes are TRBV6-2 or TRBV6-3 and TRBJ2-3; D is uncertain. Germline lookup yields CDR1 MNHEY and CDR2 SVGEGT. The CDR3 runs 14 residues. V lost 4 bases and J lost 4, with 12 bases in between. The CDR3 DNA follows: TGTGCCAGCAGTTCCGAAATGACGGCAGATACGCAGTATTTT. Amino acid sequence: CASSSEMTADTQYF.

This chain connects TRBV5-1 to TRBJ1-2, with a possible D match to TRBD1 (5 bases). From germline, CDR1 is SGHRS and CDR2 YFSETQ. The CDR3 totals 15 residues. V was shortened by 3 bases and J by 1 base, with 13 bases between the two germline ends. CDR3 sequence (DNA): TGCGCCAGCAGCTCACGGGACGGCCTTAACTATGGCTACACCTTC. It yields the protein CASSSRDGLNYGYTF. The full variable domain, in which reference TRBV5-1 and TRBJ1-2 provide the parts outside the CDR3, is KAGVTQTPRYLIKTRGQQVTLSCSPISGHRSVSWYQQTPGQGLQFLFEYFSETQRNKGNFPGRFSGRQFSNSRSEMNVSTLELGDSALYLCASSSRDGLNYGYTFGSGTRLTVV.

The chain joins TRBV6-5 to TRBJ2-1, with TRBD1 matching 8 bases. V lost 5 bases, J lost 5 bases, and 8 bases stayed unmatched. CDR3 length: 15 amino acids. Germline CDR1 reads MNHEY; CDR2 reads SVGAGI. This chain's CDR3 is CASSPGTGPNNEQFF. The DNA of the CDR3 is TGTGCCAGCAGTCCCGGGACAGGACCGAACAATGAGCAGTTCTTC.

The rearrangement joins TRBV7-9 to TRBJ2-5, with 9 bases matching TRBD1. From germline, CDR1 is SEHNR and CDR2 FQNEAQ (reference sequence). The CDR3 loop spans 13 amino acids. V shed 6 bases and J 4 bases; nucleotides not matched to a gene: 3. This chain's CDR3 is CASRGTGSETQYF. The CDR3 DNA reads TGTGCCAGCAGGGGGACAGGGTCAGAGACCCAGTACTTC. The whole variable domain, filled in from reference TRBV7-9 and TRBJ2-5, reads DTGVSQNPRHKITKRGQNVTFRCDPISEHNRLYWYRQTLGQGPEFLTYFQNEAQLEKSRLLSDRFSAERPKGSFSTLEIQRTEQGDSAMYLCASRGTGSETQYFGPGTRLLVL.

The chain recombines TRBV20-1 with TRBJ2-1; D gene unclear. The CDR3 extends over 15 amino acids. The germline CDR1 and CDR2 sequences are DFQATT and SNEGSKA (reference sequence). Trimming shortened V by 6 bases and J by 3 bases, and 18 bases separated the two germline ends. The CDR3 DNA reads TGCAGTGCGCCACCGGGCGGTGATTACTACAATGAGCAGTTCTTC. Translated: CSAPPGGDYYNEQFF.

In this sample, this clonotype turned up a few times. CDR3: CASSYPTGGGYGYTF. CDR3 DNA sequence: TGTGCCAGCAGTTACCCGACAGGTGGGGGCTATGGCTACACCTTC. This chain joins TRBV6-5 and TRBJ1-2, with TRBD1 as a possible D gene (6 bases). The CDR3 has 15 residues. CDR1 MNHEY and CDR2 SVGAGI come from the germline V gene. V gave up 2 bases and J gave up 4 bases, with 14 bases separating them.

The chain joins TRBV5-6 to TRBJ2-7; the D gene is possibly TRBD1 (6 bases). The V gene lost 4 bases and the J gene lost 3 bases, with 14 bases spanning the gap. In germline, CDR1 is SGHDT, CDR2 YYEEEE. The CDR3 runs to 14 residues. The CDR3 coding sequence is TGTGCCAGCAGCCTAGGGGGTAATCTCTACGAGCAGTACGTC. Protein: CASSLGGNLYEQYV.

The sample holds a few counts of this clonotype. The chain couples TRBV4-3 to TRBJ2-7; D might be TRBD2 (5 bases). V lost 0 bases and J lost 5, with 14 bases in between. Germline V gives CDR1 LGHNA, CDR2 YSLEER. The CDR3 extends over 15 amino acids. The chain's CDR3 is CASSQEVGVWNEQYF. Written as DNA, the CDR3 is TGCGCCAGCAGCCAAGAAGTCGGGGTGTGGAACGAGCAGTACTTC.

The V call is TRBV25-1, the J call TRBJ2-3; unclear D gene. Germline V gives CDR1 MGHDK, CDR2 SYGVNS. Trimming removed 1 base from V and 0 bases from J, with 11 bases in between. The CDR3 loop spans 16 amino acids. In DNA, the CDR3 is TGTGCCAGCAGTGAATCTGTGGGCGCCAGCACAGATACGCAGTATTTT. Its translation is CASSESVGASTDTQYF.

This rearrangement joins TRBV4-3 to TRBJ2-7; a weak D match, TRBD1 (7 bases). Germline V CDR1 and CDR2: LGHNA, YSLEER. V lost 0 bases to trimming and J lost 3 bases, with 15 bases between them. The CDR3 extends over 16 amino acids. The CDR3 loop reads CASSQDQGGHLYEQYF. CDR3 nucleotide sequence: TGCGCCAGCAGCCAAGATCAGGGGGGCCACCTCTACGAGCAGTACTTC.

This clonotype was counted only a few times. CDR3 DNA: TGCAGTGCTAGGTCGTCTACCTCGTCCTACGAGCAGTACGTC. Protein product: CSARSSTSSYEQYV. This chain uses TRBV20-1 with TRBJ2-7; D is ambiguous. The CDR3 contains 14 residues. Per germline, CDR1 DFQATT and CDR2 SNEGSKA (reference sequence). V was clipped by 3 bases and J by 1 base, with 13 bases between them.

The sample holds a few counts of this clonotype. This sequence joins TRBV6-2 or TRBV6-3 and TRBJ2-7; no reliable D call. The germline V and J ends were trimmed by 7 bases and 3 bases, with 7 bases remaining between them. Germline V gene data show CDR1 as MNHEY and CDR2 as SVGEGT. The CDR3 runs to 11 residues. The chain's CDR3 is CASTDGYEQYV. The DNA of the CDR3 is TGTGCCAGCACTGATGGCTACGAGCAGTACGTC.

V and J are TRBV5-5 and TRBJ2-1; D is unclear. V was trimmed by 4 bases and J by 5 bases, leaving 7 bases between them. The germline gives CDR1 SGHKS, CDR2 YYEKEE (reference sequence). CDR3 length: 12 amino acids. The CDR3 here is CASSHKDNEQFF. The CDR3 nucleotides read TGTGCCAGCAGCCACAAAGACAATGAGCAGTTCTTC. Drawing the rest from reference TRBV5-5 and TRBJ2-1, the complete variable domain is DAGVTQSPTHLIKTRGQQVTLRCSPISGHKSVSWYQQVLGQGPQFIFQYYEKEERGRGNFPDRFSARQFPNYSSELNVNALLLGDSALYLCASSHKDNEQFFGPGTRLTVL.

This clonotype has only a few counts. J is TRBJ2-7 and V is TRBV20-1; weak D call: TRBD2 (5 bases). With 5 bases removed from V and 5 bases from J, the gap between germline ends came to 16 bases. The CDR3 consists of 13 residues. The germline CDR1 and CDR2 sequences are DFQATT and SNEGSKA (reference sequence). In DNA, the CDR3 is TGCAGTGCTCCCGCGTTCGAGCGGCACGAGCAGTACGTC. It specifies CSAPAFERHEQYV.

This chain joins TRBV20-1 and TRBJ2-7; the match to TRBD1 covers 7 bases. CDR1 DFQATT and CDR2 SNEGSKA come from the germline V gene (reference sequence). The CDR3 loop spans 14 amino acids. CDR3 residues: CSAREGTDHYEQYV. DNA for the CDR3: TGCAGTGCAAGAGAGGGGACAGACCATTACGAGCAGTACGTC.

The rearrangement joins TRBV28 to TRBJ1-1, with a possible D match to TRBD1 (5 bases). The CDR3 has 12 amino acids. Germline-derived CDR1 and CDR2 are MDHEN and SYDVKM. V lost 3 bases to trimming and J lost 11 bases, with 13 bases between them. The chain's CDR3 is CASSFQRGLAFF. In DNA, the CDR3 is TGTGCCAGCAGTTTCCAACGGGGCTTGGCTTTCTTT.

The chain is built from TRBV20-1 and TRBJ2-7; D remains unclear. CDR1 is DFQATT, CDR2 SNEGSKA, per germline (reference sequence). CDR3 size: 14 residues. V gave up 3 bases and J gave up 0 bases, with 12 bases separating them. This CDR3 is CSARDGLHSYEQYF. CDR3 DNA sequence: TGCAGTGCTAGGGACGGTCTCCACTCCTACGAGCAGTACTTC.

This clonotype has a handful of counts. The rearrangement uses TRBV6-6 and TRBJ2-3, with D maybe TRBD2 (6 bases). Between the trimmed V and J ends, which lost 6 bases and 4 bases, there was a span of 14 bases. The V gene's germline CDR1 is MNHNY and CDR2 SVGAGI (reference sequence). The CDR3 covers 14 residues. CDR3 residues: CASRNLGGPDTQYF. The CDR3 DNA follows: TGTGCCAGCAGGAACCTGGGGGGTCCAGATACGCAGTATTTT.

This clonotype was observed a few times. The chain combines TRBV6-5 with TRBJ2-5; D gene unclear. Germline V gene data show CDR1 as MNHEY and CDR2 as SVGAGI. V was shortened by 0 bases and J by 9 bases, with 11 bases between the two germline ends. The CDR3 is 13 amino acids. The CDR3 DNA sequence: TGTGCCAGCAGTTACTCGACAAGGGTGCCCCAGTACTTC. It is translated as CASSYSTRVPQYF.

This clonotype was seen only a few times. The chain links TRBV7-2 to TRBJ2-7; D ambiguous. Germline CDR1 SGHTA, CDR2 FQGNSA. Between the trimmed V and J ends, which lost 2 bases and 4 bases, there was a span of 15 bases. CDR3 length equals 15 residues. The CDR3 region is CASSLSAAAFYEQYF. The CDR3 DNA reads as TGTGCCAGCAGCTTATCGGCGGCAGCCTTTTACGAGCAGTACTTC.

The V and J genes are TRBV4-1 and TRBJ2-7; TRBD1 or TRBD2 may be the D gene (5 bases each). The CDR3 contains 16 residues. The V gene's germline CDR1 is MGHRA and CDR2 YSYEKL. The V and J ends lost 1 base and 9 bases respectively, with 22 bases between them. CDR3 DNA: TGCGCCAGCAGCCAAGGATTGGTGGGGGAAATCCGAGGGCAGTACTTC. Protein: CASSQGLVGEIRGQYF.

The chain recombines TRBV3-2 with TRBJ2-7. TRBV3-2 is deemed a pseudogene. This CDR3 is 11 amino acids long. This chain's CDR3 is CARGRTYEQYV. The CDR3 region has the DNA TGTGCCAGAGGGAGAACCTACGAGCAGTACGTC.

The chain joins TRBV4-1 to TRBJ1-5, with 8 positions matching TRBD1. This CDR3 is built from 14 residues. Germline CDR1 is MGHRA and CDR2 is YSYEKL. With V trimmed by 8 bases and J by 7 bases, 10 bases remained unmatched. CDR3: CASQPKQGDQPQHF. The CDR3 nucleotides are TGCGCCAGCCAGCCGAAACAGGGGGACCAGCCCCAGCATTTT.